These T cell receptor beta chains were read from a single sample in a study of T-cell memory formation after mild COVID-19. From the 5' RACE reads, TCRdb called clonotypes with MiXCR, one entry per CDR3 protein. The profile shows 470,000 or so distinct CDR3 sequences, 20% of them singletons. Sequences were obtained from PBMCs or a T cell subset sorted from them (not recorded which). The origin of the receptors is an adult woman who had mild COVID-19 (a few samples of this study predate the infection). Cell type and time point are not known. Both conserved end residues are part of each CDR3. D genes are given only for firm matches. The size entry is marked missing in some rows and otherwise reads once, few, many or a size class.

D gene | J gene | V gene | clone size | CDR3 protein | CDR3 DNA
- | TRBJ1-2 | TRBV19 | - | CASRQTGVDGYTF | TGTGCCAGTCGACAAACGGGGGTGGATGGCTACACCTTC
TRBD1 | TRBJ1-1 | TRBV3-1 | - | CASSTHRGGYTEAFF | TGTGCCAGCAGCACCCACAGGGGAGGGTATACTGAAGCTTTCTTT
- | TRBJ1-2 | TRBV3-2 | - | CASSQVVQGAFLYGYTF | TGTGCCAGCAGCCAAGTGGTACAGGGGGCCTTTCTTTATGGCTACACCTTC
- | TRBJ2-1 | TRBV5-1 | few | CASSLAGVNEQFF | TGCGCCAGCAGCTTGGCCGGGGTCAATGAGCAGTTCTTC
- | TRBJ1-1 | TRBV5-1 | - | CASSLSGRPFQNTEAFF | TGCGCCAGCAGCTTGTCCGGCAGGCCGTTTCAGAACACTGAAGCTTTCTTT
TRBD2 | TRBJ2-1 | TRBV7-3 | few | CASSPESSGNEQFF | TGTGCCAGCAGCCCCGAGTCTAGCGGCAATGAGCAGTTCTTC
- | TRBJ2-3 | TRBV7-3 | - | CASSRDASDTQYF | TGTGCCAGCAGCCGGGATGCCTCGGATACGCAGTATTTT
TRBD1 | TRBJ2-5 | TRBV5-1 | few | CASSLETGGIQETQYF | TGCGCCAGCAGCTTAGAGACAGGGGGGATCCAAGAGACCCAGTACTTC
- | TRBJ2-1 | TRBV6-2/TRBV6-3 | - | CASMKAVRASNEQFF | TGTGCCAGCATGAAAGCGGTGAGGGCCTCCAATGAGCAGTTCTTC
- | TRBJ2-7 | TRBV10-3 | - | CAIRRGEGVGFYEQYF | TGTGCCATCAGGAGGGGTGAGGGTGTGGGATTCTACGAGCAGTACTTC
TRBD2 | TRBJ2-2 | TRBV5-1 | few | CASSLEVLAGGPTGELFF | TGCGCCAGCAGCTTGGAAGTTTTGGCGGGGGGCCCCACCGGGGAGCTGTTTTTT
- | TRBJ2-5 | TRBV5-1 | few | CASSPGSGQETQYF | TGCGCCAGCAGCCCCGGGAGCGGCCAAGAGACCCAGTACTTC
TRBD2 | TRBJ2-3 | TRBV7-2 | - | CASSLTGTMGDTQYF | TGTGCCAGCAGCCTTACCGGGACTATGGGGGATACGCAGTATTTT
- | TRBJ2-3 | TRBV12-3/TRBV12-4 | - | CASSEVGVGTQYF | TGTGCCAGCAGTGAAGTAGGGGTAGGGACGCAGTATTTT
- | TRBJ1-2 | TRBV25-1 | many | CASSVGVGSDYGYTF | TGTGCCAGCAGCGTTGGGGTAGGTTCCGACTATGGCTACACCTTC
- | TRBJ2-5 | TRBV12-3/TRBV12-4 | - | CASRHLGETQYF | TGTGCCAGCAGACACTTAGGGGAGACCCAGTACTTC
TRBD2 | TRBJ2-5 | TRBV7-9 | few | CASSRPDGLLAGGLGETQYF | TGTGCCAGCAGCCGCCCCGATGGACTACTAGCGGGGGGGCTAGGAGAGACCCAGTACTTC
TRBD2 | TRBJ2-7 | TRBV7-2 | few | CASSRRGGSGGSSYEQYF | TGTGCCAGCAGCCGGCGGGGTGGCTCGGGGGGTTCCTCCTACGAGCAGTACTTC
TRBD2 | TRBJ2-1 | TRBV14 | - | CASSPQRELFF | TGTGCCAGCAGCCCCCAGCGGGAGCTGTTCTTC
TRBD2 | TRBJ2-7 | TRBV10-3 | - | CAISELGTSEQYF | TGTGCCATCAGTGAGTTAGGGACTAGCGAGCAGTACTTC
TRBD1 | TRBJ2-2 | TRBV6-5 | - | CASSYNPTGAGELFF | TGTGCCAGCAGCTATAACCCTACAGGGGCCGGGGAGCTGTTTTTT
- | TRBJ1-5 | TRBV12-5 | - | CASGPDGSTEPQHF | TGTGCTAGTGGCCCGGACGGCTCGACGGAGCCCCAGCATTTT
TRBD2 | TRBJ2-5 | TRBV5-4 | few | CASSPRREGQETQYF | TGTGCCAGCAGCCCACGGCGGGAGGGACAAGAGACCCAGTACTTC
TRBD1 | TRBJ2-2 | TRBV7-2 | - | CASSSGQVQAGELFF | TGTGCCAGCAGCTCAGGACAGGTTCAGGCCGGGGAGCTGTTTTTT
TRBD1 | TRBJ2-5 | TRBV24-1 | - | CATKGQGMGETQYF | TGTGCCACCAAAGGACAGGGTATGGGAGAGACCCAGTACTTC
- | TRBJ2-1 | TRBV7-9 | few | CASSPHIQGKRDDEQFF | TGTGCCAGCAGCCCCCATATTCAGGGCAAAAGGGACGATGAGCAGTTCTTC
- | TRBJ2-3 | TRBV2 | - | CASSEERGTDTQYF | TGTGCCAGCAGTGAAGAACGAGGGACAGATACGCAGTATTTT